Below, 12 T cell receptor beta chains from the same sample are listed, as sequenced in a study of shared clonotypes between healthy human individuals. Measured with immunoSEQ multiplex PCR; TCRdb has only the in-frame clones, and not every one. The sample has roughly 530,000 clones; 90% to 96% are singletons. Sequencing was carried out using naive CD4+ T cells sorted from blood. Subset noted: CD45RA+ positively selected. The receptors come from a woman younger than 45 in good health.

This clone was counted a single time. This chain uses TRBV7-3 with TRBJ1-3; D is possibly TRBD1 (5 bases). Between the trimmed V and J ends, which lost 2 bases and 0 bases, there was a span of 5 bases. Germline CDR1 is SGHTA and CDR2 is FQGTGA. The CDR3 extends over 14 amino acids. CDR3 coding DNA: TGTGCCAGCAGCTTAGACAGCTCTGGAAACACCATATATTTT. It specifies CASSLDSSGNTIYF.

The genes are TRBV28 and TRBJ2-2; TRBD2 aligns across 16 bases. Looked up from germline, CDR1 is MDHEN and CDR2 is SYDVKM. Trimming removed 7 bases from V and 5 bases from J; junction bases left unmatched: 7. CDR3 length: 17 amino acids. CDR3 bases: TGTGCCAGCATTGGGACTAGCGGGAGGGCCGAAACCGGGGAGCTGTTTTTT. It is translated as CASIGTSGRAETGELFF.

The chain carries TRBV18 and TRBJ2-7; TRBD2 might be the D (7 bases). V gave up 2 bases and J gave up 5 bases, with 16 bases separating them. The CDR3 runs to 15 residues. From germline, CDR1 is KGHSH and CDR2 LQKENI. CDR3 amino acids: CASSPRTEGGDEQYF. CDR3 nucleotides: TGTGCCAGCTCACCAAGGACAGAGGGAGGGGACGAGCAGTACTTC.

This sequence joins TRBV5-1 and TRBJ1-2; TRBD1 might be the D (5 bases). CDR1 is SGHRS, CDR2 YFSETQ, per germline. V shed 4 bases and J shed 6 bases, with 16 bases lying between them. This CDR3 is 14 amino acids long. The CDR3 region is CASSPTAGIDGYTF. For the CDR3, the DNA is TGCGCCAGCAGCCCGACAGCGGGTATCGATGGCTACACCTTC.

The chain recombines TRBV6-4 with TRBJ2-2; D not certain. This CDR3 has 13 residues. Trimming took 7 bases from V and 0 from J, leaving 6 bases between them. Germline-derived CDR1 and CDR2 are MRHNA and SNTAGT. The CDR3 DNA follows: TGTGCCAGCAAGCAGACGAACACCGGGGAGCTGTTTTTT. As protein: CASKQTNTGELFF.

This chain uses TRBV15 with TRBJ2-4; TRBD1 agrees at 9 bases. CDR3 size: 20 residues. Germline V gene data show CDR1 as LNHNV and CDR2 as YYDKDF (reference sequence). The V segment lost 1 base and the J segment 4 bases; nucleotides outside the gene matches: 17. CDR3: CATSRGTLDLVGQGKNIQYF. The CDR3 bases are TGTGCCACCAGCAGAGGAACCTTAGATTTGGTGGGACAGGGAAAAAACATTCAGTACTTC.

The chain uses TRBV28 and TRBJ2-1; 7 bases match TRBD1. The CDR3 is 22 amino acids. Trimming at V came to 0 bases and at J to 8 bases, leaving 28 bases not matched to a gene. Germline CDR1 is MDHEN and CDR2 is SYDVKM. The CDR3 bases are TGTGCCAGCAGTTTATGGCCCGATCTAACAGGGGATTGGGGTACCATGGGCGATGAGCAGTTCTTC. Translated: CASSLWPDLTGDWGTMGDEQFF.

In DNA form, the CDR3 reads TGTGCCAGCAGTCTCCTATTCCGGGATCAACTTTCCTACGAGCAGTACTTC. This gives the protein CASSLLFRDQLSYEQYF. This sequence joins TRBV28 and TRBJ2-7, with a possible D match to TRBD2 (5 bases). CDR3 length equals 17 residues. Between the trimmed V and J ends, which lost 5 bases and 1 base, there was a span of 21 bases. CDR1 and CDR2 from the germline V gene are MDHEN and SYDVKM. The variable domain in full, with the rest retrieved from reference TRBV28 and TRBJ2-7, is DVKVTQSSRYLVKRTGEKVFLECVQDMDHENMFWYRQDPGLGLRLIYFSYDVKMKEKGDIPEGYSVSREKKERFSLILESASTNQTSMYLCASSLLFRDQLSYEQYFGPGTRLTVT.

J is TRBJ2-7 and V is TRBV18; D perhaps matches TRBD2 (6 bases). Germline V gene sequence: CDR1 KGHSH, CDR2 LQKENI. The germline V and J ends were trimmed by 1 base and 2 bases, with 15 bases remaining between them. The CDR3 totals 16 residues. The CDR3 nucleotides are TGTGCCAGCTCACCACTTCCAGCGGGTAGTACCTACGAGCAGTACTTC. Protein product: CASSPLPAGSTYEQYF.

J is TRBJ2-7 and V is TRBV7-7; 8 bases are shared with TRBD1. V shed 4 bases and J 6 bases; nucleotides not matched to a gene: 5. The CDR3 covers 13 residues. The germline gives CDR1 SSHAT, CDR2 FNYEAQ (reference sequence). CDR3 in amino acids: CASSSDRVGEQYF. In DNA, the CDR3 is TGTGCCAGCAGCTCGGACAGGGTAGGCGAGCAGTACTTC.

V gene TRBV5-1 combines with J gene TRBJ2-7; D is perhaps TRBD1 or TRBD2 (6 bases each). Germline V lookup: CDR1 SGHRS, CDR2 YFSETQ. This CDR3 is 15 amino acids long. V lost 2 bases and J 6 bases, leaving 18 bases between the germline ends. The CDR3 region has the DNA TGCGCCAGCAGCTTTTTGGCAGGGGAGGTTAGCGAGCAGTACTTC. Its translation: CASSFLAGEVSEQYF.

For the CDR3, the DNA is TGTGCCAGCAGTCACCGGGCCGAGGTCTACGAGCAGTACTTC. Translated, it gives CASSHRAEVYEQYF. The genes are TRBV7-9 and TRBJ2-7; D not resolved. V was shortened by 6 bases and J by 3 bases, with 15 bases between the two germline ends. From germline, CDR1 is SEHNR and CDR2 FQNEAQ (reference sequence). The CDR3 is made up of 14 amino acids.